These 21 T cell receptor beta chains were all obtained from the same sample, sequenced in a study of T cell responses to AZD1222 COVID-19 vaccine. This table comes from immunoSEQ multiplex PCR, and its TCRdb copy is limited to in-frame clones, with some not included. The sample yields about 60,000 clones, around 83% seen once. Source: peripheral blood, taken on day 0 of AZD1222 vaccination. Receptors were obtained from an adult in good health.

The chain joins TRBV5-1 to TRBJ2-4; the D is unclear. Germline assignment: CDR1 SGHRS and CDR2 YFSETQ. The CDR3 length is 12 residues. Trimming took off 7 bases at V and 7 bases at J, with 12 bases between the two ends. CDR3 region: CASSGLSNIQYF. In nucleotides, the CDR3 is TGCGCCAGCTCGGGCCTCTCCAACATTCAGTACTTC. Combining the CDR3 with reference TRBV5-1 and TRBJ2-4 gives the whole variable domain KAGVTQTPRYLIKTRGQQVTLSCSPISGHRSVSWYQQTPGQGLQFLFEYFSETQRNKGNFPGRFSGRQFSNSRSEMNVSTLELGDSALYLCASSGLSNIQYFGAGTRLSVL.

The V and J genes are TRBV29-1 and TRBJ1-1; the D gene is possibly TRBD1 (6 bases). The germline V gene has CDR1 SQVTM and CDR2 ANQGSEA. The CDR3 runs 15 residues. The germline V and J ends were trimmed by 4 bases and 4 bases, with 19 bases remaining between them. This CDR3 is CSVGWKRGGGTEAFF. CDR3 nucleotides: TGCAGCGTTGGATGGAAAAGGGGGGGTGGCACTGAAGCTTTCTTT.

V and J are TRBV6-5 and TRBJ1-1; no clear D. The V and J ends lost 0 bases and 3 bases respectively, with 5 bases between them. The CDR3 is 13 residues long. The germline gives CDR1 MNHEY, CDR2 SVGAGI. The CDR3 spells CASSYSADTEAFF. DNA for the CDR3: TGTGCCAGCAGTTACTCGGCGGACACTGAAGCTTTCTTT.

This chain links TRBV4-3 with TRBJ2-3, with TRBD2 identical over 10 bases. Germline V gene sequence: CDR1 LGHNA, CDR2 YSLEER. Trimming at V came to 0 bases and at J to 6 bases, leaving 15 bases not matched to a gene. The CDR3 is 19 residues long. The CDR3: CASSQDSRRASGGSDTQYF. The CDR3 DNA sequence: TGCGCCAGCAGCCAAGATTCGAGGAGGGCTAGCGGGGGATCGGATACGCAGTATTTT.

The genes are TRBV6-5 and TRBJ2-1; TRBD1 or TRBD2 may be the D gene (6 bases each). The CDR3 loop spans 15 amino acids. Germline V lookup: CDR1 MNHEY, CDR2 SVGAGI. Trimming pared 2 bases from V and 5 bases from J, leaving 13 bases between. CDR3 in DNA: TGTGCCAGCAGTTACCCAGGAGGGGGGAACAATGAGCAGTTCTTC. Translation: CASSYPGGGNNEQFF.

This rearrangement joins TRBV20-1 to TRBJ1-5; 8 bases map to TRBD1. In germline, CDR1 is DFQATT, CDR2 SNEGSKA (reference sequence). The CDR3 has 14 residues. Losses at the gene ends were 3 bases for V and 4 bases for J; bases not matched to a gene: 5. The CDR3 nucleotides read TGCAGTGCTAGTTTCACAGGGGGAAATCAGCCCCAGCATTTT. This gives the protein CSASFTGGNQPQHF.

This chain's CDR3 is CASSSRDSYNEQFF. Written as DNA, the CDR3 is TGTGCCAGCAGCTCGCGTGACAGTTACAATGAGCAGTTCTTC. V and J are TRBV7-9 and TRBJ2-1; possible D gene TRBD1, 5 bases. V shed 4 bases and J shed 4 bases, with 11 bases lying between them. The CDR3 extends over 14 amino acids. Per germline, CDR1 SEHNR and CDR2 FQNEAQ (reference sequence).

This clone has a single count. V and J are TRBV6-1 and TRBJ2-3, with no clear D. Trimming removed 0 bases from V and 2 bases from J, with 3 bases in between. Germline-derived CDR1 and CDR2 are MNHNS and SASEGT. The CDR3 is 13 residues long. CDR3: CASSEAFTDTQYF. The CDR3 DNA sequence: TGTGCCAGCAGTGAAGCGTTCACAGATACGCAGTATTTT.

The V call is TRBV19, the J call TRBJ1-1; D remains unclear. Germline lookup yields CDR1 LNHDA and CDR2 SQIVND (reference sequence). The CDR3 totals 10 residues. The ends were cut back, 10 bases at V and 11 bases at J, with 14 bases in the middle. The CDR3 region is CATGPIGAFF. The CDR3 DNA sequence: TGTGCCACTGGACCCATTGGGGCTTTCTTT.

V usage is TRBV6-5 and J usage is TRBJ2-3; D ambiguous. The CDR3 runs to 15 residues. V was pared by 0 bases and J by 6 bases, with 13 bases between. Germline V CDR1 and CDR2: MNHEY, SVGAGI. Written as DNA, the CDR3 is TGTGCCAGCAGTTACTCCTCCCAGGCTGGCGATACGCAGTATTTT. It specifies CASSYSSQAGDTQYF.

The V gene is TRBV12-3 or TRBV12-4, the J gene TRBJ2-1; D ambiguous. The CDR3 spans 13 residues. Trimming stripped 7 bases from V and 4 bases from J, with 11 bases between. CDR3 DNA sequence: TGTGCCAGCACCTCTCAGGATTACAATGAGCAGTTCTTC. Amino acid sequence: CASTSQDYNEQFF.

This chain joins TRBV5-4 and TRBJ1-3; D is perhaps TRBD1 (5 bases). V lost 0 bases and J 4 bases, leaving 11 bases between the germline ends. The CDR3 runs to 15 residues. Germline loops: CDR1 SGHNT, CDR2 YYREEE (reference sequence). CDR3 DNA sequence: TGTGCCAGCAGCTTGGGCAGGGTCGACGGAAACACCATATATTTT. It yields the protein CASSLGRVDGNTIYF. The whole variable domain, filled in from reference TRBV5-4 and TRBJ1-3, reads ETGVTQSPTHLIKTRGQQVTLRCSSQSGHNTVSWYQQALGQGPQFIFQYYREEENGRGNFPPRFSGLQFPNYSSELNVNALELDDSALYLCASSLGRVDGNTIYFGEGSWLTVV.

The chain is built from TRBV5-6 and TRBJ2-3, with 10 bases that match TRBD1. Per germline, CDR1 SGHDT and CDR2 YYEEEE. The CDR3 loop spans 16 amino acids. V shed 4 bases and J 2 bases; nucleotides not matched to a gene: 7. In nucleotides, the CDR3 is TGTGCCAGCAGCCTTGGGACAGGGGATTTCACAGATACGCAGTATTTT. Its protein is CASSLGTGDFTDTQYF. The entire variable domain, with the rest obtained from reference TRBV5-6 and TRBJ2-3, is as follows: DAGVTQSPTHLIKTRGQQVTLRCSPKSGHDTVSWYQQALGQGPQFIFQYYEEEERQRGNFPDRFSGHQFPNYSSELNVNALLLGDSALYLCASSLGTGDFTDTQYFGPGTRLTVL.

The V gene is TRBV4-3, the J gene TRBJ1-6, with 10 bases identical to TRBD1. V dropped 4 bases and J dropped 8; count of bases not matched to a gene: 5. This CDR3 has 15 residues. From germline, CDR1 is LGHNA and CDR2 YSLEER. The chain's CDR3 is CASSPMDRGDSPLHF. The CDR3 DNA reads as TGCGCCAGCAGCCCTATGGACAGGGGGGATTCACCCCTCCACTTT.

The rearrangement links TRBV19 to TRBJ2-3; 11 nucleotides agree with TRBD1. Per germline, CDR1 LNHDA and CDR2 SQIVND (reference sequence). The V gene end was trimmed by 6 bases and the J gene end by 7 bases; junction bases not matched to a gene: 9. This CDR3 has 15 residues. In DNA, the CDR3 is TGTGCCAGTAGGCATCGGGACAGGGGGTCGAATACGCAGTATTTT. Protein sequence: CASRHRDRGSNTQYF.

In DNA, the CDR3 is TGTGCCAGCAGTGAAGCGGGGGGGGCTAATCAGCCCCAGCATTTT. Translating it yields CASSEAGGANQPQHF. The chain has TRBV6-1 and TRBJ1-5; a weak D match, TRBD1 (6 bases). This CDR3 is 15 amino acids long. Germline CDR1 reads MNHNS; CDR2 reads SASEGT. Trimming cost V 0 bases and J 4 bases, with 10 bases left between them.

This chain links TRBV28 with TRBJ2-4; the D gene is possibly TRBD1 (5 bases). Germline lookup yields CDR1 MDHEN and CDR2 SYDVKM. CDR3 length equals 14 residues. V was trimmed by 7 bases and J by 6 bases, leaving 16 bases between them. The CDR3 bases are TGTGCCAGCATCCAAGGTGGGGCTGGAAACATTCAGTACTTC. It translates to CASIQGGAGNIQYF.

The chain recombines TRBV19 with TRBJ2-1; no definite D call. Germline-derived CDR1 and CDR2 are LNHDA and SQIVND (reference sequence). V was trimmed by 4 bases and J by 4 bases, leaving 8 bases between them. The CDR3 covers 13 residues. CDR3 amino acids: CASSTSEYNEQFF. In nucleotides, the CDR3 is TGTGCCAGTAGTACCTCGGAATACAATGAGCAGTTCTTC.

This clone was found a few times. The rearrangement links TRBV3-1 (or the pseudogene TRBV3-2) to TRBJ1-3; tentative D call: TRBD1 (5 bases). The CDR3 extends over 16 amino acids. Between the trimmed V and J ends, which lost 0 bases and 3 bases, there was a span of 12 bases. Germline V gives CDR1 LGHDT, CDR2 YNNKEL (reference sequence). DNA of the CDR3: TGTGCCAGCAGCCAAGATCCCGCCAGGGTTGGAAACACCATATATTTT. Translated: CASSQDPARVGNTIYF.

This clone is a singleton in its sample. The chain couples TRBV2 to TRBJ1-6; possibly TRBD1 for D (6 bases). The CDR3 runs 14 residues. Per the germline V gene, CDR1 is SNHLY and CDR2 is FYNNEI. The V gene lost 4 bases and the J gene lost 9 bases, with 13 bases spanning the gap. This chain's CDR3 is CASSAQGTISPLHF. CDR3 coding DNA: TGTGCCAGCAGTGCCCAGGGGACTATTTCACCCCTCCACTTT.

This rearrangement joins TRBV6-5 to TRBJ1-6, with D perhaps matching TRBD1 (6 bases). The V end lost 5 bases, the J end lost 12 bases, and 14 bases lay between the germline ends. The CDR3 is 13 residues long. CDR1 and CDR2 (germline): MNHEY, SVGAGI. This CDR3 reads CASSTRQAQPLHF. The CDR3 bases are TGTGCCAGCAGTACAAGACAGGCTCAACCCCTCCACTTT.